The entry below describes one T cell receptor beta chain. The data were obtained in a study of CD8 T cells in Susac syndrome. RNA totalling about 0.45 to 1 ug underwent reverse transcription with random hexamers. Amplification of the TCR beta CDR3 was carried out by immunoSEQ multiplex PCR, which spanned a total of 54 Vbeta and 13 Jbeta segments. TCRdb analysed the immunoSEQ multiplex PCR reads with MiXCR anew, one entry per CDR3 protein. This table holds fewer than 90,000 distinct CDR3 sequences, 93% found once. Blood CD8+ and CD4+ T cells underwent high-throughput TCR beta sequencing. As judged by recently defined diagnostic criteria, patients with Susac syndrome had definite or probable disease. TEMRA cells underwent FACS enrichment and CD8+ and CD4+ T cells underwent negative isolation. Sequencing was done on a sample of CD8+ T cells from PBMCs. This receptor was taken from a human donor with Susac syndrome.

The CDR3 coding sequence is TGTGCCAGCAGCCTCCAGAAGGCAGGGGCTTACTCCTATAATTCACCCCTCCACTTT. It specifies CASSLQKAGAYSYNSPLHF. The rearrangement joins TRBV3-1 to TRBJ1-6; a weak D match, TRBD1 (6 bases). Germline V CDR1 and CDR2: LGHDT, YNNKEL (reference sequence). The V end lost 4 bases, the J end lost 0 bases, and 19 bases lay between the germline ends. The CDR3 totals 19 residues.